This T cell receptor beta chain was identified during a study of metastatic and nonmetastatic thyroid tumors. Points from the study as a whole: The reported finding was significantly higher TCR beta diversity in malignant thyroid tumors relative to benign nodules, in blood and tumor.

Thyroid surgery had not been preceded by any treatment in any patient. This clone was counted ten times or more. The antigen is undetermined. In the source study's methods: Clinicopathological groups differed in CDR3, with these differences serving to build a distant-metastasis classifier for papillary thyroid cancer. TCRdb called clones again from the PCR reads with MiXCR. TCRdb's processing, not the study's, gives the V and J calls here. This table holds tens of thousands of clones, around 16% found once. CDR3 length: 15 residues. V was pared by 6 bases and J by 2 bases, with 15 bases between. The germline CDR1 and CDR2 sequences are MNHNS and SASEGT.

The TCR sequence derives from a female donor with papillary thyroid cancer or a benign thyroid nodule (not recorded which). Some clones in this sample may be carry-over from other donors' samples. Sequencing used blood. V is TRBV6-1 and J is TRBJ2-3; TRBD1 or TRBD2 may be the D gene (5 bases each). CDR3: CASSDGTTHTDTQYF. The CDR3 bases are TGTGCCAGCAGCGACGGGACGACCCACACAGATACGCAGTATTTT.